This T cell receptor beta chain came from a study of tumor and adjacent non-tumor tissue in lung cancer. TCRbeta libraries were built with three rounds of nested PCR, modified from ARM-PCR. A single record per CDR3 protein comes from TCRdb applying MiXCR to the multiplex PCR reads. The sample holds approximately 70,000 distinct CDR3 sequences; roughly 72% are singletons and the top ten take roughly 27%. No cell sorting was done before RNA was extracted from the tissue. Germline lookup yields CDR1 DFQATT and CDR2 SNEGSKA (reference sequence). The trim removed 6 bases at V and 13 bases at J, leaving 11 bases unmatched. This CDR3 spans 12 amino acids.

The specimen sequenced was lung tumor tissue. V gene TRBV20-1 combines with J gene TRBJ2-1; 8 bases align to TRBD2. This TCR was recovered from a man aged 60-69 years with non-small cell lung cancer. CDR3 loop: CSASSGTDKQFF. As DNA, the CDR3 is TGCAGTGCCAGTAGCGGGACCGATAAACAGTTCTTC.